This passage covers 17 T cell receptor beta chains from one sample sequenced in a study of blood T cells in healthy people across ages. Combining a sample-barcoded 5' primer with a J-beta primer mix, a second PCR ran for about 6 to 12 cycles. TCRdb ran MiXCR on the 5' RACE reads and lists one entry per CDR3 protein. The sample lists 540,000 or so distinct CDR3 sequences, roughly a quarter occurring once. Sequencing was performed on blood. The receptors originated from a woman aged 70 to 79 in good health.

The chain has TRBV20-1 and TRBJ2-5; perhaps D is TRBD1 or TRBD2 (5 bases each). Germline CDR1 DFQATT, CDR2 SNEGSKA (reference sequence). CDR3 size: 15 residues. V was shortened by 2 bases and J by 2 bases, with 15 bases between the two germline ends. The CDR3 region has the DNA TGCAGTGCTAGAAGGCCAGGGAGATCTCAAGAGACCCAGTACTTC. Translating gives CSARRPGRSQETQYF.

This chain connects TRBV11-2 to TRBJ1-1, with a tentative D call TRBD1 (5 bases). This CDR3 region has 14 residues. Germline CDR1 SGHAT, CDR2 FQNNGV. Trimming left V 3 bases short and J 6 bases short, with 14 bases between. CDR3 sequence: CASSFRLGGSEAFF. CDR3 nucleotides: TGTGCCAGCAGCTTCCGCCTGGGGGGTTCTGAAGCTTTCTTT.

The chain uses TRBV5-1 and TRBJ2-1; TRBD2 is a possible D gene (5 bases). This CDR3 contains 12 residues. Trimming pared 5 bases from V and 9 bases from J, leaving 12 bases between. From germline, CDR1 is SGHRS and CDR2 YFSETQ. In nucleotides, the CDR3 is TGCGCCAGCAGTCAGGTCGAGGGTGAGCAGTTCTTC. Residues: CASSQVEGEQFF. Together with reference TRBV5-1 and TRBJ2-1, the CDR3 gives the full variable domain: KAGVTQTPRYLIKTRGQQVTLSCSPISGHRSVSWYQQTPGQGLQFLFEYFSETQRNKGNFPGRFSGRQFSNSRSEMNVSTLELGDSALYLCASSQVEGEQFFGPGTRLTVL.

The rearrangement uses TRBV12-3 or TRBV12-4 and TRBJ2-3, with unresolved D. This CDR3 has 12 amino acids. CDR3 sequence reads: CVVSENTDTQYF. Here the CDR3 DNA reads TGTGTGGTCAGCGAGAACACAGATACGCAGTATTTT.

This clonotype occurred a few times. One junction end does not reproduce the germline sequence, and a read error may be involved. This rearrangement joins TRBV2 to TRBJ2-5, with D perhaps matching TRBD2 (5 bases). There are 13 residues in the CDR3. From germline, CDR1 is SNHLY and CDR2 FYNNEI. The CDR3 DNA reads as TGTGCCAGCAGTCAAGCGGTCCCAGAGACCCAGTACTTC. This codes for CASSQAVPETQYF.

This chain joins TRBV4-1 and TRBJ1-2; D remains unclear. The germline V and J ends were trimmed by 0 bases and 4 bases, with 9 bases remaining between them. Germline assignment: CDR1 MGHRA and CDR2 YSYEKL. This CDR3 comprises 14 residues. CDR3 residues: CASSQERGGYGYTF. Here the CDR3 DNA reads TGCGCCAGCAGCCAAGAGCGGGGAGGCTATGGCTACACCTTC.

The chain couples TRBV7-9 to TRBJ1-3; D call uncertain. V dropped 2 bases and J dropped 4 bases, with 15 bases sitting between them. Germline V gene sequence: CDR1 SEHNR, CDR2 FQNEAQ (reference sequence). The CDR3 contains 16 residues. CDR3 sequence (DNA): TGTGCCAGCAGCTTAATGAGCGGAGTTGGGGGAAACACCATATATTTT. Translating it yields CASSLMSGVGGNTIYF.

As for this clonotype: Sequence at one end of the junction differs from germline and may be a read error. The V and J genes are TRBV6-6 and TRBJ2-1; 10 nucleotides align to TRBD2. The germline V gene encodes CDR1 MNHNY and CDR2 SVGAGI (reference sequence). The CDR3 has 14 residues. CDR3 nucleotides: TGTGCCAGCAAGAGCGGGGGGGCCTACAATGATCAGTTCTTC. As protein: CASKSGGAYNDQFF.

In this sample, this clonotype turned up a few times. The CDR3 sequence: CASSYHSSMGEQFF. In DNA form, the CDR3 reads TGTGCCAGCAGTTACCATAGTAGCATGGGGGAGCAGTTCTTC. The chain couples TRBV6-6 to TRBJ2-1; D uncertain. V shed 2 bases and J shed 10 bases, with 15 bases lying between them. This CDR3 is built from 14 residues. Germline loops: CDR1 MNHNY, CDR2 SVGAGI (reference sequence).

This clonotype has at least ten counts. This chain connects TRBV7-2 to TRBJ2-5; 8 nucleotides line up with TRBD2. With 1 base clipped from V and 4 bases from J, the junction kept 5 bases outside the gene matches. This CDR3 contains 15 residues. CDR1 is SGHTA and CDR2 is FQGNSA in the germline V gene. The CDR3 region is CASSLGAGGIETQYF. The CDR3 DNA is TGTGCCAGCAGCTTAGGGGCGGGGGGAATAGAGACCCAGTACTTC.

This clonotype was detected once. The CDR3 loop reads CASSLDSRNTIYF. CDR3 nucleotide sequence: TGTGCCAGCAGCTTAGACAGTCGAAACACCATATATTTT. The chain joins TRBV7-9 to TRBJ1-3; D gene ambiguous. Trimming pared 1 base from V and 5 bases from J, leaving 6 bases between. This CDR3 comprises 13 residues. Germline V gene lookup returns CDR1 SEHNR and CDR2 FQNEAQ (reference sequence).

This clonotype was seen only a few times. The chain is built from TRBV5-1 and TRBJ1-6, with TRBD1 identical over 7 bases. Germline CDR1 reads SGHRS; CDR2 reads YFSETQ. J gave up 10 bases and V 8 bases, and 9 bases lay outside the gene matches. The CDR3 is made up of 13 amino acids. CDR3 region: CASRTGEGSPLHF. CDR3 nucleotide sequence: TGCGCCAGTCGGACAGGAGAGGGATCACCCCTCCACTTT.

In this sample, this clonotype turned up a few times. The chain couples TRBV9 to TRBJ2-1; weak D call: TRBD2 (6 bases). This CDR3 is built from 15 residues. Germline V gene lookup returns CDR1 SGDLS and CDR2 YYNGEE. V lost 3 bases and J 6 bases, leaving 16 bases between the germline ends. This CDR3 is CASSARGSASNEQFF. CDR3 nucleotide sequence: TGTGCCAGCAGCGCCCGGGGGAGCGCTAGCAATGAGCAGTTCTTC.

The CDR3 DNA reads as TGTGCCAGCGGACTCCAGTCGCCGGGGGGGACCTTC. It translates to CASGLQSPGGTF. V usage is TRBV7-9 and J usage is TRBJ1-2; a possible D gene is TRBD1 (5 bases). Germline V CDR1 and CDR2: SEHNR, FQNEAQ (reference sequence). The CDR3 is 12 amino acids. V was clipped by 8 bases and J by 14 bases, with 21 bases between them.

Concerning this clonotype: At one end the junction does not follow the germline gene, possibly because of a read error. The CDR3 coding sequence is TGCAGTGCTGCACAGAGTCAAACTGGAAACACCGTATATTTT. Translation gives CSAAQSQTGNTVYF. The chain is built from TRBV20-1 and TRBJ1-3; D is unresolved. From germline, CDR1 is DFQATT and CDR2 SNEGSKA (reference sequence). This CDR3 spans 14 amino acids.

The chain carries TRBV21-1 and TRBJ2-1; the DNA was not compared with TRBD1, the D call given in the table. TRBV21-1 is marked as a pseudogene. This CDR3 is built from 16 residues. CDR3 sequence reads: CASRRQGASSYNEQFF. CDR3 nucleotide sequence: TGTGCCAGCAGACGACAGGGGGCCTCTTCCTACAATGAGCAGTTCTTC.

A few counts support this clonotype. This rearrangement joins TRBV6-2 or TRBV6-3 to TRBJ2-7; TRBD1 agrees at 7 bases. The V gene's germline CDR1 is MNHEY and CDR2 SVGEGT. Trimming at V came to 11 bases and at J to 4 bases, leaving 11 bases not matched to a gene. The CDR3 runs to 13 residues. This CDR3 reads CAVRDSSAYEQYF. The CDR3 nucleotides read TGTGCCGTTCGGGACAGTTCGGCTTACGAGCAGTACTTC.